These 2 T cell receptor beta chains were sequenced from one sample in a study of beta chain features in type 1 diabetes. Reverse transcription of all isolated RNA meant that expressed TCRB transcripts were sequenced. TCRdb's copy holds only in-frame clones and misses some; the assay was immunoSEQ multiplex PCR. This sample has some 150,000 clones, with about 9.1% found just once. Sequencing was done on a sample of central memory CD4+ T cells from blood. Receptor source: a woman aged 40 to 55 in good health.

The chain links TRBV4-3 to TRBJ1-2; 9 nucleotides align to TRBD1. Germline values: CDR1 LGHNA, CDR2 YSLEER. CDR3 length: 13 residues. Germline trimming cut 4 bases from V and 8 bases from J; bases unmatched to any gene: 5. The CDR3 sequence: CASSLDRGSGYTF. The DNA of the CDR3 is TGCGCCAGCAGCCTTGACAGGGGGTCCGGCTACACCTTC.

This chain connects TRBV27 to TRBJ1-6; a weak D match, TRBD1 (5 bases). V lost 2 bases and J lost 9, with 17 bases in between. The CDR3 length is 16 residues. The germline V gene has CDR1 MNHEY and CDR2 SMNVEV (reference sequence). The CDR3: CASSLSSGHLASPLHF. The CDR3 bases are TGTGCCAGCAGTTTAAGTTCAGGGCATCTCGCTTCACCCCTCCACTTT.